The rows below give T cell receptor beta chains drawn from one sample of a study of T cell responses to AZD1222 COVID-19 vaccine. TCRdb keeps only in-frame clones here, not all; method: immunoSEQ multiplex PCR. The data show about 170,000 clones, with roughly 87% seen just once and around 1% held by the top ten. The starting material was peripheral blood, obtained 28 days after the second AZD1222 dose. These receptors all come from an adult who received the AZD1222 COVID-19 vaccine. CDR3s leave out the opening cysteine and the closing phenylalanine or tryptophan. D genes are given only for firm matches.

>TRBJ1-1|TRBV6-5|13|TRBD1
ASTSDRQGNTEAF
>TRBJ2-7|TRBV6-1|13|-
ASSEIGTDYYEQY
>TRBJ2-7|TRBV6-5|12|TRBD2
ASSTGGTFYEQY
>TRBJ1-1|TRBV11-2|9|-
ASSLGHRAF
>TRBJ1-2|TRBV12-3/TRBV12-4|10|-
ASSLAWDGYT
>TRBJ2-3|TRBV15|12|-
ATSRGLKSDTQY
>TRBJ2-7|TRBV4-1|14|TRBD2
ASSQDPAGGAYEQY
>TRBJ1-4|TRBV5-1|12|-
ASSWEGRNEKLF
>TRBJ1-1|TRBV6-1|10|-
ASSEPPHEAF
>TRBJ2-1|TRBV9|12|-
ASSFSSGREEQF
>TRBJ2-2|TRBV9|10|-
ASSVVSGELF
>TRBJ1-1|TRBV10-2|12|TRBD1
ASSDRTGVTEAF
>TRBJ1-1|TRBV5-4|12|TRBD1
ASSYGTENTEAF
>TRBJ2-2|TRBV6-2/TRBV6-3|13|TRBD2
ASSLGLARTGELF
>TRBJ2-1|TRBV3-1/TRBV3-2|14|-
ASSRLGGSSYNEQF
>TRBJ1-5|TRBV15|13|-
ATSREKSSYQPQH
>TRBJ1-2|TRBV19|12|-
ASSSAGSNYGYT
>TRBJ2-7|TRBV6-1|14|-
ASSAPRLQSSYEQY
>TRBJ1-2|TRBV5-1|10|-
ASSLENYGYT
>TRBJ1-2|TRBV3-1/TRBV3-2|11|-
ASSQAMGDGYT
>TRBJ2-7|TRBV5-5|13|TRBD1
ASSPGGQGADEQY
>TRBJ2-5|TRBV11-2|12|-
ASSSRFGAETQY
>TRBJ1-5|TRBV18|13|TRBD1
ASSPPGRGNQPQH
>TRBJ1-6|TRBV2|18|TRBD1
ASRGPGQGIPRETNSPLH